These 10 T cell receptor beta chains were sequenced from one sample in a study of control samples from healthy donors and cancer patients. Only in-frame clones appear in the TCRdb table, and some are missing; sequencing was by immunoSEQ multiplex PCR. This sample has 95,000 to 150,000 clones, with approximately 87% found just once. The sequencing sample was made of blood. The receptor source for this set is a man aged 55-75 years in good health.

This sequence joins TRBV6-1 and TRBJ2-5; TRBD1 matches 7 bases. Germline values: CDR1 MNHNS, CDR2 SASEGT. V dropped 3 bases and J dropped 5; count of bases not matched to a gene: 9. The CDR3 runs to 15 residues. This chain's CDR3 is CASSDTGARWETQYF. The CDR3 DNA reads as TGTGCCAGCAGTGACACAGGGGCGCGTTGGGAGACCCAGTACTTC.

V and J are TRBV11-2 and TRBJ2-2; D remains ambiguous. The CDR3 sequence is 14 residues long. The germline gives CDR1 SGHAT, CDR2 FQNNGV. V lost 0 bases and J 3 bases, leaving 5 bases between the germline ends. This CDR3 is CASSLDADTGELFF. In DNA form, the CDR3 reads TGTGCCAGCAGCTTAGATGCAGACACCGGGGAGCTGTTTTTT.

The chain has TRBV9 and TRBJ2-7; a weak D match, TRBD2 (7 bases). The germline V and J ends were trimmed by 2 bases and 6 bases, with 21 bases remaining between them. In germline, CDR1 is SGDLS, CDR2 YYNGEE. This CDR3 spans 16 amino acids. CDR3 nucleotide sequence: TGTGCCAGCAGCGTCCAACAGGGAGCCTGGGGGGGCGAGCAGTACTTC. This encodes CASSVQQGAWGGEQYF. Filled out from reference TRBV9 and TRBJ2-7, the complete variable domain reads DSGVTQTPKHLITATGQRVTLRCSPRSGDLSVYWYQQSLDQGLQFLIQYYNGEERAKGNILERFSAQQFPDLHSELNLSSLELGDSALYFCASSVQQGAWGGEQYFGPGTRLTVT.

This chain joins TRBV5-1 and TRBJ1-1; 8 bases agree with TRBD1. V shed 3 bases, J shed 1 base, and the junction held 5 bases outside the gene matches. The germline CDR1 and CDR2 sequences are SGHRS and YFSETQ. The CDR3 is 15 amino acids. The DNA for the CDR3 is TGCGCCAGCAGCTATCAGGGGACAGGGAACACTGAAGCTTTCTTT. Amino acid sequence: CASSYQGTGNTEAFF.

The chain employs TRBV28 and TRBJ1-4; no firm D call. This CDR3 comprises 14 residues. Germline lookup yields CDR1 MDHEN and CDR2 SYDVKM. V was clipped by 7 bases and J by 0 bases, with 9 bases between them. CDR3 coding DNA: TGTGCCAGCACCAGGCGTGCAACTAATGAAAAACTGTTTTTT. This sequence encodes CASTRRATNEKLFF.

The chain uses TRBV5-1 and TRBJ1-2; TRBD1 matches at 10 bases. Germline trimming cut 4 bases from V and 3 bases from J; bases unmatched to any gene: 6. The germline V gene encodes CDR1 SGHRS and CDR2 YFSETQ. This CDR3 is built from 15 residues. The CDR3 protein is CASSPRQGADYGYTF. CDR3 sequence (DNA): TGCGCCAGCAGCCCTCGACAGGGGGCGGACTATGGCTACACCTTC.

CDR3 nucleotides: TGCGCCAGCAGCTCGGGACAGGGTTTGGCCGGGGAGCTGTTTTTT. It codes for CASSSGQGLAGELFF. This rearrangement joins TRBV5-1 to TRBJ2-2, with 9 nucleotides matching TRBD1. CDR3 length: 15 amino acids. Germline-derived CDR1 and CDR2 are SGHRS and YFSETQ. Trimming took 3 bases from V and 6 from J; bases not matched to a gene: 6.

CDR3 amino acids: CASSSSSGQAYNEQFF. CDR3 nucleotide sequence: TGTGCCAGCAGCTCATCCTCGGGACAGGCTTACAATGAGCAGTTCTTC. V is TRBV7-6 and J is TRBJ2-1, with 8 bases that match TRBD1. CDR3 size: 16 residues. The germline CDR1 and CDR2 sequences are SGHVS and FNYEAQ. Trimming took 4 bases from V and 4 from J; bases not matched to a gene: 9.

The rearrangement uses TRBV4-3 and TRBJ1-3; D is ambiguous. The CDR3 has 17 amino acids. CDR1 LGHNA and CDR2 YSLEER come from the germline V gene. Trimming left V 5 bases short and J 0 bases short, with 17 bases between. The CDR3 sequence: CASSWYSDSRSGNTIYF. The CDR3 coding sequence is TGCGCCAGCAGCTGGTATTCGGACTCACGCTCTGGAAACACCATATATTTT.

The V gene is TRBV2, the J gene TRBJ2-3, with 8 bases identical to TRBD2. Per the germline V gene, CDR1 is SNHLY and CDR2 is FYNNEI. The CDR3 is 17 residues long. After removal of 8 bases from V and 2 bases from J, the junction contained 15 bases not matched to a gene. The CDR3 bases are TGTGCCAGCCCGATGGGGGGTTCTAGCGGGTTCACAGATACGCAGTATTTT. This gives the protein CASPMGGSSGFTDTQYF.